The subject of this entry is one TCR beta chain. This study enrolled people aged about 18 to 90 from 20 to 25 US geographic areas. Clinical history reported by participants formed the basis on which cohorts were assigned. The repertoire was sequenced with immunoSEQ multiplex PCR; TCRdb's copy has only in-frame clones and lacks some. The table shows fewer than 500,000 clones, with 70% to 90% occurring only once. The data were taken from a study of blood T cell repertoires in COVID-19. Study-wide background: Samples came from the United States, Italy and Spain, spanning acute and convalescent COVID-19. The analysed material was cDNA or gDNA that came from T cells, B-cell-depleted T cells, or PBMCs.

Trimming pared 3 bases from V and 6 bases from J, leaving 12 bases between. The CDR3 length is 14 residues. The germline V gene encodes CDR1 LNHDA and CDR2 SQIVND (reference sequence). V usage is TRBV19 and J usage is TRBJ1-5; D call uncertain. This TCR derives from a woman aged 18-29 years with acute COVID-19. The sequenced material came from PBMCs or T cells enriched from blood (not recorded which). In DNA, the CDR3 is TGTGCCAGTAGTATCCGCGGGGAGCTTCAGCCCCAGCATTTT. It is translated as CASSIRGELQPQHF. The whole variable domain, remainder taken from reference TRBV19 and TRBJ1-5, is DGGITQSPKYLFRKEGQNVTLSCEQNLNHDAMYWYRQDPGQGLRLIYYSQIVNDFQKGDIAEGYSVSREKKESFPLTVTSAQKNPTAFYLCASSIRGELQPQHFGDGTRLSIL.